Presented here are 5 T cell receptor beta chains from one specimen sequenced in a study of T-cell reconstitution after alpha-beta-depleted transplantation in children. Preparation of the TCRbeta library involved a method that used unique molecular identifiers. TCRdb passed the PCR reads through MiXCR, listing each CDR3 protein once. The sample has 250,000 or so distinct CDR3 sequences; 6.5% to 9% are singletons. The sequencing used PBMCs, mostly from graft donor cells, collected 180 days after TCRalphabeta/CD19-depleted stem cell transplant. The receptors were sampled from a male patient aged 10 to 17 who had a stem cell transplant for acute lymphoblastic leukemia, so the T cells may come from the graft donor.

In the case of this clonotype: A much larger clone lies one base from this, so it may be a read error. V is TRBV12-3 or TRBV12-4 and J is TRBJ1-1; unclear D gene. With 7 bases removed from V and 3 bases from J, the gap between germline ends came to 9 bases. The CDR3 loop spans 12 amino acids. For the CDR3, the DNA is TGTGCCAGCATTCTAACGGACACTGAAGCTTTCTTT. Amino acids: CASILTDTEAFF.

CDR3 sequence: CASSPSRAKPSEQYF. DNA of the CDR3: TGTGCCAGCTCACCATCCCGGGCCAAGCCCTCCGAGCAGTACTTC. V gene TRBV18 combines with J gene TRBJ2-7; D gene unclear. Germline-derived CDR1 and CDR2 are KGHSH and LQKENI. Trimming took off 2 bases at V and 6 bases at J, with 17 bases between the two ends. The CDR3 runs to 15 residues.

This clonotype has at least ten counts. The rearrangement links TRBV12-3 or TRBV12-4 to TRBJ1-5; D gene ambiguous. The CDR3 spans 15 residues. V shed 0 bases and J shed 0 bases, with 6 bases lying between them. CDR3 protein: CASSLATASNQPQHF. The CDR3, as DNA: TGTGCCAGCAGTTTAGCCACAGCTAGCAATCAGCCCCAGCATTTT.

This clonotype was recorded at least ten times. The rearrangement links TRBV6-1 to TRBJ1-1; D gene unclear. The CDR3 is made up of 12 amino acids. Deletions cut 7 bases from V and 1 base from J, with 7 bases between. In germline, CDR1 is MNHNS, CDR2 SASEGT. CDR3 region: CASTRGNTEAFF. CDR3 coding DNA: TGTGCCAGCACCCGCGGGAACACTGAAGCTTTCTTT.

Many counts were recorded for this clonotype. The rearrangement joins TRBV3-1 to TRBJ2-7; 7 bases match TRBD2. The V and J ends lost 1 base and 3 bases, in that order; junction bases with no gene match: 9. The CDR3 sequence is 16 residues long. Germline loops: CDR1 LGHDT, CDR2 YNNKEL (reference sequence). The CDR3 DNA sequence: TGTGCCAGCAGCCAAGGTACCCTAGCGGATGACTACGAGCAGTACTTC. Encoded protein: CASSQGTLADDYEQYF.